Listed below are T cell receptor beta chains from one sample, sequenced in a study of tumor and adjacent non-tumor tissue in lung cancer. One entry per CDR3 protein results from TCRdb running MiXCR on the multiplex PCR reads. In the table there are over 100,000 distinct CDR3 sequences, about 65% of which are singletons. The sequencing input was distant non-tumor lung tissue. These receptors all come from a man in his 60s with non-small cell lung cancer. Both conserved end residues are part of each CDR3. The order of the fields is clone size, D gene, V gene, J gene, CDR3 DNA, CDR3 protein. The D gene is left open where the match is weak. The listing skips clone size in some rows; elsewhere it reads once, few, many or a size class.

>-|-|TRBV29-1|TRBJ2-7
TGCAGCCTCTCCGAGGGCCTGGCCGCCAAGCAGTACTTC
CSLSEGLAAKQYF
>-|-|TRBV29-1|TRBJ1-5
TGCAGCCTTGGAGACCCACGGGGTCAGCCCCAGCATTTT
CSLGDPRGQPQHF
>few|TRBD1|TRBV4-3|TRBJ1-4
TGCACCAGCAACCGGGACAGGGTGCAGGGGAAACTGTTTTTT
CTSNRDRVQGKLFF
>-|TRBD2|TRBV11-3|TRBJ2-1
TGTGCCAACAGCTTAGTAGCGGGAGGGTCCAGTGAGCAGTTCTTC
CANSLVAGGSSEQFF
>-|-|TRBV6-6|TRBJ1-1
TGTGCGAGCAGTTACCCAGAGGGGAGGGCGGAAGCTTTCTTT
CASSYPEGRAEAFF
>-|-|TRBV29-1|TRBJ2-3
TGCAGCGTTGACAGAGTGCAAGATACGCAGTATTTT
CSVDRVQDTQYF
>-|TRBD2|TRBV4-1|TRBJ2-3
TGCGCCAGCAGCAAGATGGGGGCTAGCGGGAGAGGTACGCAGTATTTT
CASSKMGASGRGTQYF
>-|TRBD2|TRBV11-2|TRBJ2-2
TGTACCAGCAGCTCGGGACTAGCGGGGGCGACGAACACCGGGGGGCTGTTTTTT
CTSSSGLAGATNTGGLFF
>many|TRBD1|TRBV4-1|TRBJ1-1
TGCGCCAGCAGCCAAGAACCCGGACAGGGTTATATGAACACTGAAGCTTTCTTT
CASSQEPGQGYMNTEAFF
>many|TRBD2|TRBV12-3/TRBV12-4|TRBJ2-1
TGTGCCAGCAGTTTTGCTAGCGGGGGTCACAATGAGCAGTTCTTC
CASSFASGGHNEQFF
>-|TRBD2|TRBV6-2/TRBV6-3|TRBJ2-7
TGTGAAAGCAGTCACGAAGGGACTAGCGGGAACGAGCAGTACTTC
CESSHEGTSGNEQYF
>-|TRBD1|TRBV6-1|TRBJ2-3
TGCGCCAGCAGTCAGACAGGGTATCTGGGTACGCAGTATTTT
CASSQTGYLGTQYF
>-|-|TRBV14|TRBJ2-7
TGTGCCAGCAGCCAGGAAAGATGGGACACCAACTACGAGCAGTACTTC
CASSQERWDTNYEQYF
>many|TRBD1|TRBV28|TRBJ2-7
TGTGCCAGCAGCCAGGGGGCTATATTCGTCGGGACCTCCTACGAGCAGTACTTC
CASSQGAIFVGTSYEQYF
>-|-|TRBV10-3|TRBJ2-2
TGTGCCATCAGTGCTGGGTCCTCCACCCGGGAGCTGTTTTTT
CAISAGSSTRELFF
>-|-|TRBV29-1|TRBJ2-7
TGCAGCGTTGAAGTTGGCGGAGAATACAAGCAGTGCTTC
CSVEVGGEYKQCF
>many|-|TRBV4-2|TRBJ1-4
TGTGCCAGCAGCCAAGTCACAGGGAGGAGCGAAAAACTGTTTTTT
CASSQVTGRSEKLFF
>medium-sized|-|TRBV11-2|TRBJ2-3
TGTGCCAGCAGCCCCGTCGGAGATACGCAGTATTTT
CASSPVGDTQYF
>many|-|TRBV6-5|TRBJ2-1
TGTGCCAGCAGCCCCGGGGATCCCCCAAATGAGCAGTTCTTC
CASSPGDPPNEQFF
>many|-|TRBV11-2|TRBJ1-5
TGTGCCAGCAGCTTACAGGGAGGCCAGCCCCAGCATTTT
CASSLQGGQPQHF
>many|-|TRBV12-3/TRBV12-4|TRBJ2-3
TGTGCCAGCAGTTTACAGGGCACAGATACGCAGTATTTT
CASSLQGTDTQYF
>-|-|TRBV4-1|TRBJ1-5
TGCGCCAGCAGTAGCCAGGGAAGTGGCAATCAGTCCCAGCATTTT
CASSSQGSGNQSQHF
>once|-|TRBV5-4|TRBJ2-4
TGTGCCAGCAGCCTAGTAGGCCTAGCCAAAAACATTCAGTACTTC
CASSLVGLAKNIQYF
>-|-|TRBV6-2/TRBV6-3|TRBJ2-7
TGTGTCAGCAGTTATACGAGAGGGTACGAGCAGTACTTC
CVSSYTRGYEQYF
>many|-|TRBV7-9|TRBJ1-2
TGTGCCAGCAGCCCCTGGACTAAGGGACCACGATCCTTC
CASSPWTKGPRSF
>many|-|TRBV6-5|TRBJ2-7
TGTGCCAGCAGTGCCCCGGGCACCCCCTACGAGCAGTACTTC
CASSAPGTPYEQYF
>few|TRBD1|TRBV6-5|TRBJ1-1
TGTGCCAGCAGTTCAGGGGGGAACACTGAGGTTTTCTTT
CASSSGGNTEVFF
>-|-|TRBV7-2|TRBJ1-2
TGTGCCAGCAGCTTAGGATGGCCGGAAGCCTATGGCTACACCTTC
CASSLGWPEAYGYTF
>-|-|TRBV6-1|TRBJ1-1
TGTGCCAGCTTGGGGAACACTGGAGCTTTCTTT
CASLGNTGAFF
>-|-|TRBV4-2|TRBJ1-2
TGTGCCAGCAGCCAACAAGGACAGACGAACGCCTACACTTTC
CASSQQGQTNAYTF
>-|-|TRBV20-1|TRBJ2-1
TGCAGTGCTAGAGTTCGGGATCATGAGCAGTTCTTC
CSARVRDHEQFF